This TCR beta chain was profiled in a study of T-cell memory formation after mild COVID-19. Study results and caveats: Specificity for SARS-CoV-2 was not confirmed among the second-wave clones peaking on day 37. Contracting CD4+ clones sat mainly in CM and EM; CD8+ in EMRA.

Notes on this clonotype: Its antigen is as yet unknown.

The germline V gene has CDR1 MNHEY and CDR2 SVGEGT. The CDR3 is 16 residues long. V was clipped by 4 bases and J by 3 bases, with 18 bases between them. Using constant-segment primers, 5'RACE produced TCR alpha and TCR beta cDNA libraries carrying sample barcodes and UMIs. From the 5' RACE reads, TCRdb called clonotypes with MiXCR, one entry per CDR3 protein. The sample includes roughly 200,000 distinct CDR3 sequences, about a fifth seen only once; the top ten take 23%. This receptor was taken from an adult woman who had mild COVID-19 (a few samples of this study predate the infection). Cell type and time point are not known. Sequenced: PBMCs or a T cell subset sorted from them (not recorded which). J is TRBJ1-1 and V is TRBV6-2 or TRBV6-3; tentative D call: TRBD1 (5 bases). CDR3 in amino acids: CASSFPPGVLYTEAFF. DNA of the CDR3: TGTGCCAGCAGTTTCCCTCCGGGGGTGTTATACACTGAAGCTTTCTTT.